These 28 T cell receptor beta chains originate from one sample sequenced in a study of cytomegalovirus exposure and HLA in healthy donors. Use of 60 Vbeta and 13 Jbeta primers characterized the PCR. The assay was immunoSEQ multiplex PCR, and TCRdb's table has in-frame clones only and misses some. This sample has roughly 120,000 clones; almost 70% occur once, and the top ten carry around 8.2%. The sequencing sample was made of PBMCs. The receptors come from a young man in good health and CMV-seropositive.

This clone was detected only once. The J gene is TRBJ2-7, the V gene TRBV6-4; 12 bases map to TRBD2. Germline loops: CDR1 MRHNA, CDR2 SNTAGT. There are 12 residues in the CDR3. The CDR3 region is CARPPSSGRAGV. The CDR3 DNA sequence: TGTGCCAGGCCCCCGTCTAGCGGGAGGGCCGGGGTC.

CDR3 DNA: TGTGCCATCAGTGGCACGAGCGGGGCGTACAATGAGCAGTTCTTC. Residues: CAISGTSGAYNEQFF. The chain recombines TRBV10-3 with TRBJ2-1, with TRBD2 matching 7 bases. With 4 bases clipped from V and 4 bases from J, the junction kept 7 bases outside the gene matches. CDR1 is ENHRY and CDR2 is SYGVKD in the germline V gene. This CDR3 is built from 15 residues.

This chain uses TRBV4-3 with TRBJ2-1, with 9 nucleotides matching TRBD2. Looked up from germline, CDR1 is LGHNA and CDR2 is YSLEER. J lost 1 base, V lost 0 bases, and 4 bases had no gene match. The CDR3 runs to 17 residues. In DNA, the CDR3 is TGCGCCAGCAGCCAAGATCTAGCGGGATCTTCCTACAATGAGCAGTTCTTC. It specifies CASSQDLAGSSYNEQFF.

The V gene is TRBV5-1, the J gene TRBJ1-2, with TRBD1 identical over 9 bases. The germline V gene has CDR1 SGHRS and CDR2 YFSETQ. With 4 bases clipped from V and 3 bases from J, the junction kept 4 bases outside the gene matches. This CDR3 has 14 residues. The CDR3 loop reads CASSPDRGDYGYTF. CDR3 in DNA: TGCGCCAGCAGCCCCGACAGGGGGGACTATGGCTACACCTTC. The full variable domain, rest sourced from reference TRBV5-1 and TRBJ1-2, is KAGVTQTPRYLIKTRGQQVTLSCSPISGHRSVSWYQQTPGQGLQFLFEYFSETQRNKGNFPGRFSGRQFSNSRSEMNVSTLELGDSALYLCASSPDRGDYGYTFGSGTRLTVV.

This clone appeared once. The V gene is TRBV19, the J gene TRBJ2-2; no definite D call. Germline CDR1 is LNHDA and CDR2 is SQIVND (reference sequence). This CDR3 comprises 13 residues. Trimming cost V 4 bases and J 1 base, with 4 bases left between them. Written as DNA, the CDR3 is TGTGCCAGTAGTACCCTGAACACCGGGGAGCTGTTTTTT. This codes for CASSTLNTGELFF.

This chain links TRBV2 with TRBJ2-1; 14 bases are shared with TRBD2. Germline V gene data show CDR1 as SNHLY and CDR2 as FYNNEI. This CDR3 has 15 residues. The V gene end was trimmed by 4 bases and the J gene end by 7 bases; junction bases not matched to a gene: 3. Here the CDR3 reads CASSGLAGGPNEQFF. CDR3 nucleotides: TGTGCCAGCAGTGGACTAGCGGGAGGGCCAAATGAGCAGTTCTTC.

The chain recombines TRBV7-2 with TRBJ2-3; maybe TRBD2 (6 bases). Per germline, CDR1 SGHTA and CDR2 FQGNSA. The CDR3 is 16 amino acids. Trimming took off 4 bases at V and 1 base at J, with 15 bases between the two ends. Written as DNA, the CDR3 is TGTGCCAGCAGCTCCAACTTGGGGGGTGGCACAGATACGCAGTATTTT. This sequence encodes CASSSNLGGGTDTQYF. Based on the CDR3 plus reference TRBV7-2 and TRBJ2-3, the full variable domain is GAGVSQSPSNKVTEKGKDVELRCDPISGHTALYWYRQSLGQGLEFLIYFQGNSAPDKSGLPSDRFSAERTGGSVSTLTIQRTQQEDSAVYLCASSSNLGGGTDTQYFGPGTRLTVL.

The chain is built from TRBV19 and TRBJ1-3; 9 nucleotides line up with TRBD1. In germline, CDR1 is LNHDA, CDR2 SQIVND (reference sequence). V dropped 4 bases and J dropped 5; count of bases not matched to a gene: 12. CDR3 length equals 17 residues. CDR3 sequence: CASSRSRGQGGRNTIYF. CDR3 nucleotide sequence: TGTGCCAGTAGTAGGTCCCGGGGACAGGGTGGGCGAAACACCATATATTTT. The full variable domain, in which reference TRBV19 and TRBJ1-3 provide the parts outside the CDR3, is DGGITQSPKYLFRKEGQNVTLSCEQNLNHDAMYWYRQDPGQGLRLIYYSQIVNDFQKGDIAEGYSVSREKKESFPLTVTSAQKNPTAFYLCASSRSRGQGGRNTIYFGEGSWLTVV.

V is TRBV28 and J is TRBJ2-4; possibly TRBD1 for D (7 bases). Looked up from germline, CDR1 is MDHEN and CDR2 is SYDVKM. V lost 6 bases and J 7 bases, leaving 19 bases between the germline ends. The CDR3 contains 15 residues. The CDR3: CASSPGDSMGNIQYF. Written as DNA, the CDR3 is TGTGCCAGCAGCCCGGGGGACAGTATGGGGAACATTCAGTACTTC.

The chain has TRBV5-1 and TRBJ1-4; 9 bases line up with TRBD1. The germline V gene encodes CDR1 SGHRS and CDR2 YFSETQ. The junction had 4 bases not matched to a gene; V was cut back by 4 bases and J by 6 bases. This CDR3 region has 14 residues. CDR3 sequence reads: CASSGGQGDEKLFF. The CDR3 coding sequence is TGCGCCAGCAGCGGGGGACAGGGAGATGAAAAACTGTTTTTT.

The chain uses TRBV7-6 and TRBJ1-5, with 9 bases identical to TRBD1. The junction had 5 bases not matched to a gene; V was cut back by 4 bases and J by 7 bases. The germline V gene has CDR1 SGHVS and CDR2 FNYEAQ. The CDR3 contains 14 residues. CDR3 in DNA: TGTGCCAGCAGCTCGGGACAGGGTAACCAGCCCCAGCATTTT. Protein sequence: CASSSGQGNQPQHF.

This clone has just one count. This CDR3 is CASSHVGEHGYTF. The CDR3 DNA follows: TGTGCCAGCAGTCATGTAGGGGAACATGGCTACACCTTC. This chain joins TRBV6-1 and TRBJ1-2; a weak D match, TRBD1 (5 bases). The CDR3 covers 13 residues. The V end was cut by 5 bases, the J end by 6 bases, with 13 bases between. Per germline, CDR1 MNHNS and CDR2 SASEGT.

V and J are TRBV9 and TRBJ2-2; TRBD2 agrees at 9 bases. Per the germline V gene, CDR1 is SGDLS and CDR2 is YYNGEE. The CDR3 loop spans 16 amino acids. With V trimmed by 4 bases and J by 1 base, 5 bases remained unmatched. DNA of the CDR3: TGTGCCAGCAGCCCCAGACTAGCGGAGAACACCGGGGAGCTGTTTTTT. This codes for CASSPRLAENTGELFF.

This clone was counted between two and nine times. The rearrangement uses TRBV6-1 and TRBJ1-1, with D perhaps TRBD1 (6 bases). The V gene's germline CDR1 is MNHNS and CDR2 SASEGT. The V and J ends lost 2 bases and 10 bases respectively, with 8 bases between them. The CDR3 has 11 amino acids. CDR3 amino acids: CASSEWDTAFF. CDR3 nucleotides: TGTGCCAGCAGTGAATGGGACACAGCTTTCTTT.

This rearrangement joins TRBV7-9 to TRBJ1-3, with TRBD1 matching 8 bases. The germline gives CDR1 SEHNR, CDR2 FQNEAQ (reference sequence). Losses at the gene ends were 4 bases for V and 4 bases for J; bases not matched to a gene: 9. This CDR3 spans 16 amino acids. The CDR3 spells CASSYNPTGAGNTIYF. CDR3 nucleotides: TGTGCCAGCAGCTACAATCCGACAGGGGCGGGAAACACCATATATTTT.

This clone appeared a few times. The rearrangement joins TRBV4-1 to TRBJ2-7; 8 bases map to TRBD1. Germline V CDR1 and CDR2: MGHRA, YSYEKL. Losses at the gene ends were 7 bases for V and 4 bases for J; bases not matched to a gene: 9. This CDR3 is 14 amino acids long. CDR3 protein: CASTPDRDTYEQYF. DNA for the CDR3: TGCGCCAGCACCCCGGACAGGGATACTTACGAGCAGTACTTC.

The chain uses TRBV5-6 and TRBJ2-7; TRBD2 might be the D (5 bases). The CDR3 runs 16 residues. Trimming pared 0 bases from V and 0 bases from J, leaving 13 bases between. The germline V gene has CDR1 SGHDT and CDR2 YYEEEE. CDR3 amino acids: CASSLAPSGFSYEQYF. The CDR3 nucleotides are TGTGCCAGCAGCTTGGCGCCCTCGGGGTTCTCCTACGAGCAGTACTTC. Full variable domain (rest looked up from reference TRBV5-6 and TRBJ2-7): DAGVTQSPTHLIKTRGQQVTLRCSPKSGHDTVSWYQQALGQGPQFIFQYYEEEERQRGNFPDRFSGHQFPNYSSELNVNALLLGDSALYLCASSLAPSGFSYEQYFGPGTRLTVT.

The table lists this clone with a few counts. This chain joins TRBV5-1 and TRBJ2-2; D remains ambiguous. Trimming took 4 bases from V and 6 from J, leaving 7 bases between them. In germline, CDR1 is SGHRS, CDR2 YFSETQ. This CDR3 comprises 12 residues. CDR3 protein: CASSGRAGELFF. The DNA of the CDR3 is TGCGCCAGCAGCGGTCGGGCCGGGGAGCTGTTTTTT.

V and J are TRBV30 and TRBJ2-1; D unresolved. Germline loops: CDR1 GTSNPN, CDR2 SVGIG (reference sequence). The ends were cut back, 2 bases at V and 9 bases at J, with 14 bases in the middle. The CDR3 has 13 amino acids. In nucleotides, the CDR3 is TGTGCCTGGAGTTTAAGCTTGTTGAGTGAGCAGTTCTTC. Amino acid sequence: CAWSLSLLSEQFF.

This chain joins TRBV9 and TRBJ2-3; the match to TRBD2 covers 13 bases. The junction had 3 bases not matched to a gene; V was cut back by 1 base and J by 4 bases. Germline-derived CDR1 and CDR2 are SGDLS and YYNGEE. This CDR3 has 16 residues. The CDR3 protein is CASSVTSGGAADTQYF. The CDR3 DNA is TGTGCCAGCAGCGTAACTAGCGGGGGGGCCGCAGATACGCAGTATTTT.

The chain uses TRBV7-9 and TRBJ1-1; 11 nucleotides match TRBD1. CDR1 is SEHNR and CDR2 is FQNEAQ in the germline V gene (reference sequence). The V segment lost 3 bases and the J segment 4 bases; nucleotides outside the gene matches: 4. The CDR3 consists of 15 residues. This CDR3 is CASSFTGTGGTEAFF. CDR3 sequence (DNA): TGTGCCAGCAGCTTCACCGGGACAGGGGGCACTGAAGCTTTCTTT. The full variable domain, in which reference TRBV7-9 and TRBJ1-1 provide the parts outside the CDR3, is DTGVSQNPRHKITKRGQNVTFRCDPISEHNRLYWYRQTLGQGPEFLTYFQNEAQLEKSRLLSDRFSAERPKGSFSTLEIQRTEQGDSAMYLCASSFTGTGGTEAFFGQGTRLTVV.

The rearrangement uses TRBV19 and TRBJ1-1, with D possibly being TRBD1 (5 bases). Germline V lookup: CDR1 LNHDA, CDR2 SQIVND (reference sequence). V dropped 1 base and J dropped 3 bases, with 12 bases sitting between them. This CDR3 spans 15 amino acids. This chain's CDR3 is CASSIGGGLDTEAFF. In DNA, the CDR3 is TGTGCCAGTAGTATAGGCGGGGGATTAGACACTGAAGCTTTCTTT.

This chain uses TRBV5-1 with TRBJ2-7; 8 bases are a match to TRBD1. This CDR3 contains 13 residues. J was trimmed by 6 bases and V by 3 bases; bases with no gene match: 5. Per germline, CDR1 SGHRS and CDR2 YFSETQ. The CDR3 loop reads CASSYGQGGEQYV. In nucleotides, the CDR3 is TGCGCCAGCAGCTACGGACAGGGTGGCGAGCAGTACGTC.

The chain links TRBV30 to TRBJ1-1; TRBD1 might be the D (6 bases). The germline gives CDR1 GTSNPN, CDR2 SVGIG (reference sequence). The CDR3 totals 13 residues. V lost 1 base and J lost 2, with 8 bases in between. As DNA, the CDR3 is TGTGCCTGGAGTGGACAGGACAACACTGAAGCTTTCTTT. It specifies CAWSGQDNTEAFF. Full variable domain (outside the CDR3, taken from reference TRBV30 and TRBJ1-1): SQTIHQWPATLVQPVGSPLSLECTVEGTSNPNLYWYRQAAGRGLQLLFYSVGIGQISSEVPQNLSASRPQDRQFILSSKKLLLSDSGFYLCAWSGQDNTEAFFGQGTRLTVV.

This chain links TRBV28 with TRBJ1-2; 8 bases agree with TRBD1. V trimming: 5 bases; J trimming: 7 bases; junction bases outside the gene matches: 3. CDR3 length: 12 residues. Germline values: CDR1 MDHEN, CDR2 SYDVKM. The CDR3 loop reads CASSRQGSGYTF. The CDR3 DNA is TGTGCCAGCAGTAGACAGGGGAGTGGCTACACCTTC.

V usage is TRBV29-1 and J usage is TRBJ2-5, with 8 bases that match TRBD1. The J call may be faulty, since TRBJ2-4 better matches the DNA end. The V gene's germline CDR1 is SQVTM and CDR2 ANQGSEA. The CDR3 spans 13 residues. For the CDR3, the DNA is TGCAGCGTGCAGGGGGCTGCCAAAAACATTCAGTACTTC. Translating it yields CSVQGAAKNIQYF.

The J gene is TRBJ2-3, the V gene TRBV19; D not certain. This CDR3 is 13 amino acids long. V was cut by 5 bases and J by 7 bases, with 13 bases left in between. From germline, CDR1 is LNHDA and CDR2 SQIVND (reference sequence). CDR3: CASSFHRHNTQYF. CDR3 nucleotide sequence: TGTGCCAGTAGTTTTCACAGACACAATACGCAGTATTTT.

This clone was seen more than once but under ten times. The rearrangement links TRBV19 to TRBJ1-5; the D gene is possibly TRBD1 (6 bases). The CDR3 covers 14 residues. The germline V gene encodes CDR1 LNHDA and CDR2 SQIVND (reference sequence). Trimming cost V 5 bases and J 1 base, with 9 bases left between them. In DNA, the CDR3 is TGTGCCAGTAGTCCGGGACACAGCAATCAGCCCCAGCATTTT. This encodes CASSPGHSNQPQHF.